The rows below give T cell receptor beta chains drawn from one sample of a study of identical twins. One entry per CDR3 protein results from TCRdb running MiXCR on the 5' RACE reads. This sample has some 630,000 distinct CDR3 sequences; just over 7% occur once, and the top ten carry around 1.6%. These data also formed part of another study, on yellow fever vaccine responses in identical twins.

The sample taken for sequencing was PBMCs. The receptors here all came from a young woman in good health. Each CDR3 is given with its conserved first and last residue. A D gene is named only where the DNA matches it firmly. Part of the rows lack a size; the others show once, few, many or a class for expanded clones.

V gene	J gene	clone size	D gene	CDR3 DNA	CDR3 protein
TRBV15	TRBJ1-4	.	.	TGTGCCACCAGTAAGCTGGGGGGAGTTGATGAAAAACTGTTTTTT	CATSKLGGVDEKLFF
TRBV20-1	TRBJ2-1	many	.	TGCAGTGCTAGAGATTTCTCTAATGAGCAGTTCTTC	CSARDFSNEQFF
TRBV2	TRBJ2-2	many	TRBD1	TGTGCCAGCAGAGCACAGGGGTCGGGCGGGGAGCTGTTTTTT	CASRAQGSGGELFF
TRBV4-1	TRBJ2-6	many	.	TGCGCCAGCAGGCAGCCAAGGGGGGACTCTGGGGCCAACGTCCTGACTTTC	CASRQPRGDSGANVLTF
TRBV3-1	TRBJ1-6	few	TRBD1	TGTGCCAGCAGCCCGGGACAGGGGGCTTACTCACCCCTCCACTTT	CASSPGQGAYSPLHF
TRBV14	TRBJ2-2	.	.	TGTGCCAGCAGCCAAGCCAGACCCTCAAACACCGGGGAGCTGTTTTTT	CASSQARPSNTGELFF
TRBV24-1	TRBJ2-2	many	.	TGTGCCACCAGTGGGGAGTTGATTAACACCGGGGAGCTGTTTTTT	CATSGELINTGELFF
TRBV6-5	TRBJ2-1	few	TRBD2	TGTGCCAGCAGTTACTCCCTAGCGGGAGGGTCCGCCTACAATGAGCAGTTCTTC	CASSYSLAGGSAYNEQFF
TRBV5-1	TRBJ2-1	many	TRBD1	TGCGCCAGCCGCATTACGGGACAGGGTTACAATGAGCAGTTCTTC	CASRITGQGYNEQFF
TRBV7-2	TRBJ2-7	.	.	TGTGCCAGCAGCTTAAGGTCTGGAGGCGACTCCTACGAGCAGTACTTC	CASSLRSGGDSYEQYF
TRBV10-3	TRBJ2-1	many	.	TGTGCCATCAGTGACGGCGGTTTCTACAATGAGCAGTTCTTC	CAISDGGFYNEQFF
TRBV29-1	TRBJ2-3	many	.	TGCAGCGTTGCTAGGGGAGCGTACACAGATACGCAGTATTTT	CSVARGAYTDTQYF
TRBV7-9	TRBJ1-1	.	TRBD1	TGTGCCAGCAGCCAGGGGGTGGGACGGACTGAAGCTTTCTTT	CASSQGVGRTEAFF
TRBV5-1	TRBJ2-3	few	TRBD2	TGCGCCAGCAGCTTGGCAGGACTAGCGGGGGGCCCGAGCACAGATACGCAGTATTTT	CASSLAGLAGGPSTDTQYF
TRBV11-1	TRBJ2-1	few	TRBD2	TGTGCCAGCAGCTTATATTTGAGGGGACTAGCGGGGCTCAACAATGAGCAGTTCTTC	CASSLYLRGLAGLNNEQFF
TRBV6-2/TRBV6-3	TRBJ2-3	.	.	TGTGCCAGCAGCCTCCCCCTGCAGGGTACGCAGTATTTT	CASSLPLQGTQYF
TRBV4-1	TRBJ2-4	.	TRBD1	TGCGCCAGCAGCCAAGAGGGGGGACAGGGCCAAAACATTCAGTACTTC	CASSQEGGQGQNIQYF
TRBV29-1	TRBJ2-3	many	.	TGCAGCGTTCCCCGAGGCGGCTACGGCTTGACAGATACGCAGTATTTT	CSVPRGGYGLTDTQYF
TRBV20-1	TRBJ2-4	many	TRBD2	TGCAGTGCTAGGTTAGCGGGGGTCAGGAACATTCAGTACTTC	CSARLAGVRNIQYF